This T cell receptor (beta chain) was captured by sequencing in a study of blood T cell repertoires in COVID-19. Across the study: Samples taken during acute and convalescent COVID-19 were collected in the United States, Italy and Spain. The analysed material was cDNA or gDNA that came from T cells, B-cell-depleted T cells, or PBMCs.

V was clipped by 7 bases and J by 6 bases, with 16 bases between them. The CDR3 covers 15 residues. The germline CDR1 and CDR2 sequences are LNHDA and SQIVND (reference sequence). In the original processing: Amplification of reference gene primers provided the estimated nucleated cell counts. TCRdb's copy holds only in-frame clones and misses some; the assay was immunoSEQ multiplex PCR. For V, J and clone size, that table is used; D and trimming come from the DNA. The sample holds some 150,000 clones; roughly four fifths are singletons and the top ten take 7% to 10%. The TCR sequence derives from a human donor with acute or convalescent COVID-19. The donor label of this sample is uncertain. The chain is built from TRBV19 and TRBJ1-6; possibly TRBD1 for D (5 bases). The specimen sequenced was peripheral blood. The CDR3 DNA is TGTGCCAGTAATCTCAGGGAATACGGTAATTCACCCCTCCACTTT. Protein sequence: CASNLREYGNSPLHF.